The 27 T cell receptor delta chains below come from one sample, sequenced in a study of gamma-delta T cells after stem cell transplantation. TCRdb reapplied CATT to the RT-PCR reads. The table lists about 14,000 delta-chain clones, roughly 32% of them singletons. Sample: gamma-delta T cells. These receptors were obtained from a human donor. It is not recorded whose cells these are; they may come from a transplant donor.

The chain combines TRDV3 with TRDJ3; a weak D match, TRDD3 (6 bases). Trimming cost V 0 bases and J 0 bases, with 21 bases left between them. Germline loops: CDR1 TVYSNPD, CDR2 GDNSRS (reference sequence). This CDR3 contains 20 residues. The CDR3 region has the DNA TGTGCCTTTAGCCCCCTTTGTGGGGGCTTTAGCTCCTGGGACACCCGACAGATGTTTTTC. The encoded protein is CAFSPLCGGFSSWDTRQMFF.

A note on this clone: The junction and the germline gene differ at one end; a read error may be behind it. V gene TRDV3 combines with J gene TRDJ1; D is perhaps TRDD2 or TRDD3 (5 bases each). The germline V gene encodes CDR1 TVYSNPD and CDR2 GDNSRS (reference sequence). The CDR3 has 20 residues. CDR3 in amino acids: CAFMCPTGVLWDLLTDTLIF. The CDR3 DNA reads as TGTGCCTTTATGTGCCCTACCGGAGTCCTGTGGGATCTCCTCACCGATACACTCATCTTT.

This clone came up a few times. The chain joins TRDV2 to TRDJ3; 8 nucleotides match TRDD3. The V and J ends lost 2 bases and 0 bases, in that order; junction bases with no gene match: 2. This CDR3 is 17 amino acids long. Per the germline V gene, CDR1 is GEAIGNYY and CDR2 is EKD. CDR3 DNA sequence: TGTGCCTGTGACATACTGGGGGGCTCCTGGGACACCCGACAGATGTTTTTC. This translates into CACDILGGSWDTRQMFF.

This clone was seen more than once but under ten times. This chain connects TRAV29/DV5 to TRDJ1, with 12 nucleotides matching TRDD3. From germline, CDR1 is NSMFDY and CDR2 ISSIKDK. The CDR3 length is 23 residues. Trimming took 0 bases from V and 5 from J; bases not matched to a gene: 29. CDR3: CAASATRNVFDLLGWGIRDKLIF. In nucleotides, the CDR3 is TGTGCAGCAAGCGCGACCCGGAACGTCTTTGACCTACTGGGCTGGGGGATACGGGATAAACTCATCTTT.

Comment on this clone: Sequence at one end of the junction differs from germline and may be a read error. V gene TRDV2 combines with J gene TRDJ3; TRDD3 is a possible D gene (6 bases). Germline V gene sequence: CDR1 GEAIGNYY, CDR2 EKD. The CDR3 runs 18 residues. This CDR3 reads CACELGANYSLDTRQMFF. The CDR3 DNA is TGTGCCTGTGAGTTGGGGGCAAACTACTCCTTGGACACCCGACAGATGTTTTTC.

This clone came up a few times. CDR3 amino acids: CALGECSTRMGDQTDKLIF. CDR3 coding DNA: TGTGCTCTTGGGGAATGTTCTACCCGTATGGGGGATCAAACAGATAAACTCATCTTT. The genes are TRDV1 and TRDJ1; 8 nucleotides match TRDD3. The CDR3 consists of 19 residues. Germline values: CDR1 TSWWSYY, CDR2 QGS. J lost 5 bases, V lost 2 bases, and 19 bases had no gene match.

This clone was detected only a few times. The rearrangement joins TRDV1 to TRDJ1, with TRDD3 matching over 10 bases. J lost 3 bases, V lost 3 bases, and 37 bases had no gene match. This CDR3 is built from 26 residues. Germline assignment: CDR1 TSWWSYY and CDR2 QGS. CDR3 loop: CALGENGLPKFSDWGIPAREADKLIF. Here the CDR3 DNA reads TGTGCTCTTGGGGAGAATGGGCTTCCTAAGTTTTCCGACTGGGGGATTCCTGCCCGTGAGGCCGATAAACTCATCTTT.

This clone was observed a few times. V and J are TRDV1 and TRDJ1; 9 bases are a match to TRDD3. From germline, CDR1 is TSWWSYY and CDR2 QGS. V was pared by 5 bases and J by 0 bases, with 19 bases of the junction left unmatched. The CDR3 runs 20 residues. The CDR3 nucleotides read TGTGCTCTTGGGATCTCCGCCGGGCTGGGGGATCGCCAATACACCGATAAACTCATCTTT. This sequence encodes CALGISAGLGDRQYTDKLIF.

Of note for this clone: One junction end disagrees with the germline gene, perhaps due to a read error. V and J are TRDV2 and TRDJ3, with 12 bases that match TRDD3. The CDR3 totals 21 residues. Germline CDR1 GEAIGNYY, CDR2 EKD. The CDR3 here is CACDNGYWGIQVSCDTRQMFF. CDR3 in DNA: TGTGCCTGTGATAACGGGTACTGGGGGATACAAGTCTCCTGTGACACCCGACAGATGTTTTTC.

V gene TRAV29/DV5 combines with J gene TRDJ1, with 10 positions matching TRDD3. Germline V gene sequence: CDR1 NSMFDY, CDR2 ISSIKDK. The V and J ends lost 5 bases and 4 bases, in that order; junction bases with no gene match: 14. This CDR3 has 16 amino acids. CDR3 nucleotides: TGTGCAGCCGTAGCTACTGGGGGATCTGGGAACGATAAACTCATCTTT. This codes for CAAVATGGSGNDKLIF. Variable domain in full (rest from reference TRAV29/DV5 and TRDJ1): DQQVKQNSPSLSVQEGRISILNCDYTNSMFDYFLWYKKYPAEGPTFLISISSIKDKNEDGRFTVFLNKSAKHLSLHIVPSQPGDSAVYFCAAVATGGSGNDKLIFGKGTRVTVEP.

This clone has only a few counts. V gene TRAV29/DV5 combines with J gene TRDJ1; D is ambiguous. Trimming pared 3 bases from V and 6 bases from J, leaving 18 bases between. Looked up from germline, CDR1 is NSMFDY and CDR2 is ISSIKDK. There are 14 residues in the CDR3. CDR3 nucleotides: TGTGCAGCAACCACCTATCGCCGAGATCATAAACTCATCTTT. This encodes CAATTYRRDHKLIF.

This clone was seen a few times. Other DNA sequences from this sample encode an identical CDR3 as well. This chain uses TRDV2 with TRDJ1, with 8 positions matching TRDD3. V gave up 5 bases and J gave up 0 bases; unmatched junction bases: 19. Germline assignment: CDR1 GEAIGNYY and CDR2 EKD. This CDR3 spans 19 amino acids. This CDR3 is CACVAGFVLGGPYTDKLIF. CDR3 DNA: TGTGCCTGTGTCGCTGGTTTTGTACTGGGGGGCCCCTACACCGATAAACTCATCTTT.

In this sample, this clone turned up a few times. V is TRAV29/DV5 and J is TRDJ1; perhaps TRDD3 as D (7 bases). V was shortened by 5 bases and J by 0 bases, with 26 bases between the two germline ends. Germline V gives CDR1 NSMFDY, CDR2 ISSIKDK. CDR3 size: 18 residues. The CDR3 here is CAAKHLNRIRGYTDKLIF. CDR3 nucleotide sequence: TGTGCAGCGAAGCACCTAAATAGGATACGCGGGTACACCGATAAACTCATCTTT.

This clone turned up a few times. The chain couples TRDV2 to TRDJ2, with TRDD3 identical over 7 bases. From germline, CDR1 is GEAIGNYY and CDR2 EKD. V dropped 0 bases and J dropped 0; count of bases not matched to a gene: 0. This CDR3 comprises 15 residues. The CDR3, as DNA: TGTGCCTGTGACACCGGGGATACTTTGACAGCACAACTCTTCTTT. Translating it yields CACDTGDTLTAQLFF.

By proportion, this clone is medium-sized. The rearrangement uses TRDV2 and TRDJ3; 7 positions match TRDD3. The V segment lost 3 bases and the J segment 0 bases; nucleotides outside the gene matches: 7. Looked up from germline, CDR1 is GEAIGNYY and CDR2 is EKD. The CDR3 sequence is 18 residues long. The CDR3 protein is CACDVLGPSSWDTRQMFF. CDR3 DNA: TGTGCCTGTGACGTACTGGGGCCTAGCTCCTGGGACACCCGACAGATGTTTTTC.

The chain carries TRDV1 and TRDJ1, with 9 positions matching TRDD3. CDR1 is TSWWSYY and CDR2 is QGS in the germline V gene. The CDR3 runs 19 residues. V dropped 4 bases and J dropped 0; count of bases not matched to a gene: 15. CDR3 nucleotides: TGTGCTCTTGGGGCCCCTACTGTGGCTGGGGGATTGTACACCGATAAACTCATCTTT. Amino acids: CALGAPTVAGGLYTDKLIF.

The chain links TRDV2 to TRDJ2; TRDD3 matches 11 bases. Germline loops: CDR1 GEAIGNYY, CDR2 EKD. This CDR3 contains 22 residues. The trim removed 1 base at V and 5 bases at J, leaving 23 bases unmatched. CDR3 region: CACDTLFTPSASPGGYTAQLFF. The CDR3 region has the DNA TGTGCCTGTGACACGCTCTTCACTCCTTCAGCCTCCCCTGGGGGATACACAGCACAACTCTTCTTT.

This clone turned up a few times. Other nucleotide sequences from this sample produce the same CDR3. The V gene is TRDV2, the J gene TRDJ3; the D is unclear. V was trimmed by 1 base and J by 2 bases, leaving 14 bases between them. CDR3 length equals 18 residues. CDR1 and CDR2 (germline): GEAIGNYY, EKD. CDR3 protein: CACDTVLGLTWDTRQMFF. The CDR3 region has the DNA TGTGCCTGTGACACTGTACTCGGGCTCACCTGGGACACCCGACAGATGTTTTTC.

This clone is a singleton in its sample. Other DNA sequences in this sample translate to the same CDR3. J is TRDJ3 and V is TRDV2; D call uncertain. The ends were cut back, 1 base at V and 0 bases at J, with 12 bases in the middle. In germline, CDR1 is GEAIGNYY, CDR2 EKD. The CDR3 consists of 18 residues. CDR3 sequence: CACDTLLRSSWDTRQMFF. CDR3 bases: TGTGCCTGTGACACTCTCCTCCGAAGCTCCTGGGACACCCGACAGATGTTTTTC.

On this clone itself: The sample carries other DNA sequences with the same CDR3. The rearrangement links TRDV3 to TRDJ1, with 9 bases identical to TRDD3. The CDR3 spans 13 residues. V dropped 4 bases and J dropped 3; count of bases not matched to a gene: 6. Per germline, CDR1 TVYSNPD and CDR2 GDNSRS (reference sequence). CDR3 nucleotide sequence: TGTGCCTCCACGCCTGGGGGATCCGATAAACTCATCTTT. Its translation is CASTPGGSDKLIF.

This clone came up a few times. Different DNA sequences within this sample yield the same CDR3. This sequence joins TRDV2 and TRDJ2, with 11 bases that match TRDD3. V was clipped by 1 base and J by 1 base; unmatched bases: 7. Germline CDR1 and CDR2: GEAIGNYY and EKD. This CDR3 is 18 amino acids long. The CDR3 DNA reads TGTGCCTGTGACACGGTACTGGGGGATAAGAATTTGACAGCACAACTCTTCTTT. Its translation: CACDTVLGDKNLTAQLFF.

Only a few counts were recorded for this clone. This chain uses TRDV1 with TRDJ1; the match to TRDD3 covers 11 bases. The V gene end was trimmed by 2 bases and the J gene end by 1 base; junction bases not matched to a gene: 15. The CDR3 spans 20 residues. Germline V gene lookup returns CDR1 TSWWSYY and CDR2 QGS. The CDR3 region is CALGEVAAPWGIPFTDKLIF. As DNA, the CDR3 is TGTGCTCTTGGGGAAGTCGCGGCACCCTGGGGGATACCTTTCACCGATAAACTCATCTTT.

This clone was picked up a small number of times. The sample carries other DNA sequences with the same CDR3. The DNA of the CDR3 is TGTGCCTGTGACCCCCTACTGGGGGGTCAAGCTTTGACAGCACAACTCTTCTTT. Protein product: CACDPLLGGQALTAQLFF. The V gene is TRDV2, the J gene TRDJ2; 8 bases are a match to TRDD3. V lost 3 bases, J lost 0 bases, and 11 bases stayed unmatched. The CDR3 contains 18 residues. Germline V gene lookup returns CDR1 GEAIGNYY and CDR2 EKD.

In its sample, this clone was seen a few times. The junction does not match germline at one end; this may be a read error. This sample includes further DNA sequences coding for the same CDR3. This sequence joins TRDV2 and TRDJ3; 9 nucleotides line up with TRDD3. The CDR3 has 20 amino acids. Germline V gene sequence: CDR1 GEAIGNYY, CDR2 EKD. The CDR3 loop reads CACDRYWGSFSSWDTRQMFF. CDR3 coding DNA: TGTGCCTGTGACAGATACTGGGGGAGCTTCAGCTCCTGGGACACTCGACAGATGTTTTTC.

This clone was detected only a few times. The chain uses TRDV2 and TRDJ2, with 12 positions matching TRDD3. The CDR3 totals 19 residues. The junction had 9 bases not matched to a gene; V was cut back by 2 bases and J by 0 bases. Germline-derived CDR1 and CDR2 are GEAIGNYY and EKD. The CDR3 DNA follows: TGTGCCTGTGACAAGGTTACTGGGGGATACAGGACTTTGACAGCACAACTCTTCTTT. Protein sequence: CACDKVTGGYRTLTAQLFF.

This clone was detected only a few times. The chain recombines TRDV3 with TRDJ3, with 11 bases that match TRDD3. This CDR3 region has 22 residues. Losses at the gene ends were 3 bases for V and 2 bases for J; bases not matched to a gene: 21. CDR1 is TVYSNPD, CDR2 GDNSRS, per germline (reference sequence). The CDR3 nucleotides read TGTGCCTTAGGCCTGAAAACGTGTCGTGGACTGGGGGATACCTGGGACACCCGACAGATGTTTTTC. It specifies CALGLKTCRGLGDTWDTRQMFF.

The J gene is given as TRDJ1, and the V gene is not called; TRDD3 is the table's D call and was not checked against the DNA. This CDR3 is built from 14 residues. DNA of the CDR3: TGCTCCGTACGGGCTGGGGGATGGACCGATAAACTCATCTTT. Protein sequence: CSVRAGGWTDKLIF.